One T cell receptor beta chain is described in this entry. Its antigen remains undetermined. Base-call qualities are not available, and no considerably larger clone is one nucleotide away. The data were obtained in a study of beta chain features in type 1 diabetes (dated by TCRdb to 2016 to 2019). At the level of the whole study: No differences in mean age, gender distribution, total cell number or subset yield were found between patients and healthy donors. Across all samples, fewer than 110,000,000 sorted cells were examined, and cell number per subset correlated strongly with RNA yield. Regulatory and stem cell-like memory subsets were obtained from only 8 patients and about eight healthy donors, while naive and central memory subsets were obtained from all 28 donors. In the study, recently diagnosed type 1 diabetes patients and matched healthy donors were compared on the TCRB repertoires of their sorted circulating CD4+ T cell subsets. What the study reported, not specific to this receptor: PCR might favor shorter templates, but patient and control samples were amplified and corrected together, so any skew would affect both groups equally. At VDJ recombination sites, patients with type 1 diabetes made fewer insertions and deleted more nucleotides, a pattern implying thymic rearrangement abnormalities. A moderate but significant shortening of TCRB CDR3 length was observed in type 1 diabetes patients in all four CD4+ subsets. Naive, central memory and regulatory TCRB repertoires appeared to be more similar among patients than among healthy donors. HLA sub-analyses involved small numbers of individuals, so any influence of HLA type on TCRB rearrangement remained unresolved. Because cDNA was sequenced instead of genomic DNA, highly expressing activated cells could be over-represented, though the groups showed no difference in activation or CD3 levels.

The entire amount of isolated RNA was reverse transcribed using the High Capacity cDNA Reverse Transcription Kit, so the sequenced TCRB transcripts were expressed ones. Deep immunoSEQ sequencing was performed on naive, central memory and regulatory T cell samples, with an average of approximately 3.9 million total reads per sample. Sorted cells were lysed in RLT buffer and RNA was extracted with DNase-treated RNeasy Micro or Mini kits, depending on cell number. To prevent cross-contamination, each cell subset was processed individually, whereas patient and healthy donor samples were processed jointly. The immunoSEQ multiplex PCR was used to amplify TCRB sequences from cDNA, yielding 87-bp fragments that span the CDR3 region. Amplicons were sequenced on the Illumina HiSeq platform. In the original analysis: PCR bias was computationally corrected using synthetic template baselines, reads within Hamming distance 2 were collapsed, and singletons that could not be merged were discarded. Reads were aligned to IMGT to assign V, D and J genes, CDR3 length, and insertions or deletions at six rearrangement sites. Within each subset, clonotype counts were normalized to sorted cell number, and only after that were true diversity and Gini coefficients computed with the tcR R package. The overlap coefficient, calculated on TCRB nucleotide sequences, was used to measure repertoire sharing. Sourced from immuneACCESS, this table was stored by TCRdb with only in-frame sequences that have V and J called. A share of the clones is absent; for the studies checked, an unresolved V gene accounts for under half, and the remainder has no known explanation. The V and J calls and clone size are taken from that table; D and trimming were inferred from the DNA. The sample yields more than 150,000 clones; about 9% were counted once. The ten largest make up 0.7% of the sample.

The CDR3 has 16 amino acids, counting the end cysteine and phenylalanine. Only the CDR3 DNA stays, 48 bases, in frame from base 1. Trimming accounts for 5 bases at V and 7 bases at J, while the number of junction bases matched to no gene is 9. The germline V gene gives CDR1 as SGHDN and CDR2 as FVKESK. A single peripheral blood draw of approximately 0.11 L on average was collected from each donor into heparinised tubes. A BD FACSAria II was used to sort naive, central memory, regulatory and stem cell-like memory CD4+ T cells with a panel that included CD45RO, CCR7, CD25, CD127, CD95 and CD27. Every sorted population had a purity above 98%. PBMCs were isolated right away by Lymphoprep density gradient centrifugation and were stained directly, without culture. So that batch effects would be minimized, each experiment stained and sorted samples in pairs, pairing one healthy donor with one patient.

The chain joins TRBV14 to TRBJ2-1, with 12 junctional bases fitting TRBD1. This TCR was sampled from a woman aged 25 to 39 with type 1 diabetes. Input material: central memory CD4+ T cells from blood. The CDR3: CASSSLWDRGHNEQFF. At the DNA level, the sequence is TGTGCCAGCAGCTCCCTTTGGGACAGGGGGCATAATGAGCAGTTCTTC.